A selection of T cell receptor beta chains follows, all from one sample in a study of T-cell memory formation after mild COVID-19. From the 5' RACE reads, TCRdb called clonotypes with MiXCR, one entry per CDR3 protein. Of a few hundred thousand distinct CDR3 sequences detected, approximately 15% appear once; the ten largest clones hold 22%. Sequencing used PBMCs or a T cell subset sorted from them (not recorded which). Every receptor here comes from a man younger than 35 who had mild COVID-19 (a few samples of this study predate the infection). Cell type and time point are not known. The CDR3 runs from the conserved cysteine through the conserved F or W. The D gene is left open where the match is weak. Size tells how often a clone was seen (once, few, many) or the class of an expanded clone, and some rows leave it out.

j_call,d_call,clone_size,cdr3_length,v_call,cdr3_nt,cdr3_aa
TRBJ2-5,NA,few,15,TRBV6-5,TGTGCCAGCAGTACAACGACACCCGCCCAAGAGACCCAGTACTTC,CASSTTTPAQETQYF
TRBJ2-3,NA,many,14,TRBV5-1,TGCGCCAGCAGCTTGGCTATGGGCGCAGATACGCAGTATTTT,CASSLAMGADTQYF
TRBJ2-1,NA,few,15,TRBV11-1,TGTGCCAGCAGCTCCGCCAGGGGCTCCTACAATGAGCAGTTCTTC,CASSSARGSYNEQFF
TRBJ2-3,TRBD2,NA,15,TRBV20-1,TGCAGTGCCCGCTTAGCGGGGGGGCTGTCAGATACGCAGTATTTT,CSARLAGGLSDTQYF
TRBJ1-1,NA,NA,13,TRBV7-2,TGTGCCAGCAGCAACATGATGAACACTGAAGCTTTCTTT,CASSNMMNTEAFF
TRBJ1-5,NA,NA,14,TRBV2,TGTGCCAGCAGTGAGCAGGGGCCGGGTCAGCCCCAGCATTTT,CASSEQGPGQPQHF
TRBJ2-3,NA,NA,12,TRBV10-3,TGTGCCACCAGTATCGACACAGATACGCAGTATTTT,CATSIDTDTQYF
TRBJ2-2,NA,few,15,TRBV15,TGTGCCACCAGGAGGACCTCGATGAACACCGGGGAGCTGTTTTTT,CATRRTSMNTGELFF
TRBJ1-5,NA,NA,15,TRBV6-6,TGTGCCAGCAGGTCAGGGATCGAAGGGAATCAGCCCCAGCATTTT,CASRSGIEGNQPQHF
TRBJ2-1,NA,few,12,TRBV7-9,TGTGCCAGCAGTTTTGACGGGGGTGAGCAGTTCTTC,CASSFDGGEQFF
TRBJ1-5,NA,NA,14,TRBV19,TGTGCCAGTAGTATCTGGGATAGCAATCAGCCCCAGCATTTT,CASSIWDSNQPQHF
TRBJ1-6,TRBD1,few,14,TRBV15,TGTGCCACCAGGAGGGACAGGGGGCTTTCACCCCTCCACTTT,CATRRDRGLSPLHF
TRBJ1-2,NA,NA,16,TRBV6-1,TGTGCCAGCAGTGCCAGAGAGACTTTTTACGTCAGTGGCTACACCTTC,CASSARETFYVSGYTF
TRBJ1-1,TRBD1,few,14,TRBV18,TGTGCCAGCTCACGAGGACAGGAACACACTGAAGCTTTCTTT,CASSRGQEHTEAFF
TRBJ2-3,NA,NA,14,TRBV6-2/TRBV6-3,TGTGCCACAGGACCCAAGACTTCCACAGATACGCAGTATTTT,CATGPKTSTDTQYF
TRBJ1-1,TRBD1,few,13,TRBV7-7,TGTGCTAGCAGCGCGGACAGGGACACTGAAGCTTTCTTT,CASSADRDTEAFF
TRBJ2-5,TRBD2,NA,16,TRBV4-1,TGCGCCAGCAGCCCCAGGAGTAGCGGGGGCCAAGAGACCCAGTACTTC,CASSPRSSGGQETQYF
TRBJ2-7,NA,NA,15,TRBV4-1,TGCGCCAGCAGCCAACCGCCAGACGGGTCCTACGAGCAGTACTTC,CASSQPPDGSYEQYF
TRBJ1-2,NA,NA,12,TRBV7-2,TGTGCCAGCTCGGTGGGGGTGAGGGGCTACACCTTC,CASSVGVRGYTF
TRBJ1-4,NA,NA,16,TRBV4-3,TGCGCCAGCAGCCAAGACCCCAGGGCAACTAATGAAAAACTGTTTTTT,CASSQDPRATNEKLFF
TRBJ2-3,TRBD2,NA,19,TRBV5-1,TGCGCCAGCAGCTTGAAGGTAGCGGGGGCCGCATCTAGCACAGATACGCAGTATTTT,CASSLKVAGAASSTDTQYF
TRBJ1-4,NA,few,13,TRBV5-1,TGCGCCAGCGGAACAGGGAGTAATGAAAAACTGTTTTTT,CASGTGSNEKLFF
TRBJ2-3,TRBD2,many,16,TRBV7-2,TGTGCCAGCAGCTTATCGGGGGGGGACTGGACAGATACGCAGTATTTT,CASSLSGGDWTDTQYF
TRBJ1-5,NA,NA,16,TRBV20-1,TGCAGTGCTAGAGAAGGCAGCGGGAGGTCCAATCAGCCCCAGCATTTT,CSAREGSGRSNQPQHF
TRBJ2-3,NA,NA,15,TRBV5-1,TGCGCCAGCACCCGAGGGACGCCTAGCACAGATACGCAGTATTTT,CASTRGTPSTDTQYF
TRBJ2-3,NA,NA,13,TRBV7-3,TGTGCCAGCAGCCCCCCTAGCATAGATACGCAGTATTTT,CASSPPSIDTQYF
TRBJ1-1,NA,few,15,TRBV12-3/TRBV12-4,TGTGCCAGCAGTTTGGAACAGGGTTGGGTCACTGAAGCTTTCTTT,CASSLEQGWVTEAFF
TRBJ2-3,NA,NA,14,TRBV7-2,TGTGCCAGCAGCTTAGACGCTGGCACAGATACGCAGTATTTT,CASSLDAGTDTQYF
TRBJ1-1,NA,NA,15,TRBV12-3/TRBV12-4,TGTGCCAGCAGTTTAGCAGGGGTCCTTAACACTGAAGCTTTCTTT,CASSLAGVLNTEAFF
TRBJ1-1,NA,few,15,TRBV7-3,TGTGCCAGCAGCATAACCGGACAGCCGAACACTGAAGCTTTCTTT,CASSITGQPNTEAFF
TRBJ2-2,NA,NA,17,TRBV5-1,TGCGCCAGCAGCCCCGGGGGCGGGTTGAGGAACACCGGGGAGCTGTTTTTT,CASSPGGGLRNTGELFF
TRBJ2-7,NA,few,11,TRBV5-1,TGCGCCAGCAGCTCGGGTCGCGAGCAGTACTTC,CASSSGREQYF
TRBJ1-6,NA,NA,15,TRBV20-1,TGCAGTGCTAGAGATCATCAGGCGGGTAATTCACCCCTCCACTTT,CSARDHQAGNSPLHF
TRBJ2-3,NA,NA,14,TRBV7-3,TGTGCCAGCAGCTTAAATGCTGCCTCAGATACGCAGTATTTT,CASSLNAASDTQYF
TRBJ1-4,TRBD1,NA,15,TRBV12-3/TRBV12-4,TGTGCCAGCAGTCCTCACCGGGACCAGGGGGTAAAACTGTTTTTT,CASSPHRDQGVKLFF
TRBJ2-5,NA,few,14,TRBV7-2,TGTGCCAGCAGCCGGCTAGAAGAGTCAGAGACCCAGTACTTC,CASSRLEESETQYF
TRBJ2-2,TRBD2,NA,18,TRBV4-3,TGCGCCAGCAGCCAGCAGACTCCTAGCGGGGGTCCGGTTGGGGAGCTGTTTTTT,CASSQQTPSGGPVGELFF
TRBJ2-2,NA,NA,16,TRBV7-6,TGTGCCAGCAGCTTATTGGCAGGGGTGAACACCGGGGAGCTGTTTTTT,CASSLLAGVNTGELFF
TRBJ1-1,NA,NA,17,TRBV24-1,TGTGCCACCAGTGATTTGGGGGATTTAGGTTTGGACACTGAAGCTTTCTTT,CATSDLGDLGLDTEAFF
TRBJ1-6,NA,NA,14,TRBV6-2/TRBV6-3,TGTGCCAGCGAAGGACGGAACTATAATTCACCCCTCCACTTT,CASEGRNYNSPLHF
TRBJ2-7,NA,NA,13,TRBV18,TGTGCCAGCTCACCACCGACAACCTACGAGCAGTACTTC,CASSPPTTYEQYF
TRBJ1-6,TRBD1,NA,17,TRBV3-1,TGTGCCAGCAGCCACGGACAGGGGGATTCCACGGGCTCACCCCTCCACTTT,CASSHGQGDSTGSPLHF
TRBJ1-6,NA,NA,13,TRBV12-3/TRBV12-4,TGTGCCACACAACGGGACTTTGGGACACCCCTCCACTTT,CATQRDFGTPLHF
TRBJ2-7,TRBD1,NA,16,TRBV4-1,TGCGCCAGCAGCCAAGAGAGACAGGGGGTTGGGTACGAGCAGTACTTC,CASSQERQGVGYEQYF
TRBJ2-5,NA,NA,13,TRBV7-2,TGTGCCAGCAGCTTCCCGTACCAAGAGACCCAGTACTTC,CASSFPYQETQYF
TRBJ1-3,NA,NA,15,TRBV7-8,TGTGCCAGCAGCTTAGGAGGCAGGGGTGGAAACACCATATATTTT,CASSLGGRGGNTIYF
TRBJ2-1,TRBD2,many,15,TRBV4-2,TGTGCCAGCAGCCAAGGATGGACTAGCGGGAATGAGCAGTTCTTC,CASSQGWTSGNEQFF
TRBJ1-2,NA,NA,13,TRBV28,TGTGCCAGCAGACAGGTGGGAAACTATGGCTACACCTTC,CASRQVGNYGYTF
TRBJ2-2,TRBD1,many,17,TRBV5-1,TGCGCCAGCAGCTTGGGGGACAGACTCGCGAACACCGGGGAGCTGTTTTTT,CASSLGDRLANTGELFF
TRBJ2-3,NA,many,13,TRBV3-1,TGTGCCAGCAGCCTGAGAGGGCCGGATACGCAGTATTTT,CASSLRGPDTQYF
TRBJ1-2,TRBD1,NA,16,TRBV7-8,TGTGCCAGCAGCCCCTTCGACAGGGCTCTAGTGGGAGGCTACACCTTC,CASSPFDRALVGGYTF
TRBJ2-5,NA,NA,11,TRBV7-9,TGTGCCAGCAGCCCCGAGGCGACCCAGTACTTC,CASSPEATQYF
TRBJ1-2,NA,few,17,TRBV2,TGTGCCAGCAGTGAATATCAGGGGATCTTCTCCGCGCGAGGCTACACCTTC,CASSEYQGIFSARGYTF
TRBJ2-7,NA,many,16,TRBV5-1,TGCGCCAGCAGCTTGGTGTCCGGGGAAGGGATCTACGAGCAGTACTTC,CASSLVSGEGIYEQYF